These 10 T cell receptor beta chains came from one sample sequenced in a study of cytomegalovirus exposure and HLA in healthy donors (dated by TCRdb to 2016 to 2017). The library was built by means of the immunoSEQ multiplex PCR assay. A mixture of 60 forward primers for TCR Vbeta segments and 13 reverse primers for TCR Jbeta segments was used in the multiplex PCR. Here the immuneACCESS table is served through TCRdb, limited to in-frame sequences with V and J called. Missing clones are a known gap in these copies; in checked studies unresolved V genes cover under half, and the rest lacks a known reason. Present in this sample are under 200,000 clones, around 80% of which were seen just once. Around 0.69% of the sample lies in the top ten. Sequences were obtained from PBMCs. The source is a woman in her thirties or forties in good health and CMV-seronegative.

The genes are TRBV4-2 and TRBJ2-3; D gene ambiguous. The CDR3 spans 13 residues. Trimming took 0 bases from V and 8 from J, leaving 9 bases between them. The V gene's germline CDR1 is LGHNA and CDR2 YNFKEQ. The CDR3 reads CASSQDRYGTQYF. DNA of the CDR3: TGTGCCAGCAGCCAAGATCGGTATGGTACGCAGTATTTT.

The genes are TRBV2 and TRBJ2-3, with D possibly being TRBD2 (6 bases). Germline V lookup: CDR1 SNHLY, CDR2 FYNNEI. Between the trimmed V and J ends, which lost 7 bases and 2 bases, there was a span of 16 bases. This CDR3 region has 15 residues. The CDR3 loop reads CASKNRRDNTDTQYF. The CDR3, as DNA: TGTGCCAGCAAAAACAGGCGGGATAACACAGATACGCAGTATTTT.

There are many counts of this clone. The chain combines TRBV5-4 with TRBJ1-1; D is perhaps TRBD1 (5 bases). Between the trimmed V and J ends, which lost 4 bases and 1 base, there was a span of 8 bases. Per the germline V gene, CDR1 is SGHNT and CDR2 is YYREEE (reference sequence). The CDR3 consists of 13 residues. CDR3 bases: TGTGCCAGCAGCCGGACACAGAACACTGAAGCTTTCTTT. Translation gives CASSRTQNTEAFF.

The rearrangement links TRBV2 to TRBJ2-5; tentatively, D is TRBD1 (6 bases). Germline V gene data show CDR1 as SNHLY and CDR2 as FYNNEI. V lost 6 bases to trimming and J lost 1 base, with 21 bases between them. CDR3 length: 17 residues. The CDR3 spells CASRESPSGHSQETQYF. The CDR3 DNA is TGTGCCAGCAGAGAGAGCCCGTCGGGACACTCCCAAGAGACCCAGTACTTC.

A word on this clone: The junction and the germline gene differ at one end; a read error may be behind it. The rearrangement uses TRBV14 and TRBJ1-1; possible D gene TRBD1, 6 bases. The CDR3 spans 14 residues. Germline V gene sequence: CDR1 SGHDN, CDR2 FVKESK. CDR3 in amino acids: CASSPFGRDTGAFF. In nucleotides, the CDR3 is TGTGCCAGCAGCCCTTTCGGACGGGACACTGGAGCTTTCTTT.

V gene TRBV19 combines with J gene TRBJ1-5, with 11 bases lining up with TRBD1. With 4 bases clipped from V and 6 bases from J, the junction kept 5 bases outside the gene matches. Germline V gene sequence: CDR1 LNHDA, CDR2 SQIVND (reference sequence). The CDR3 runs 15 residues. This CDR3 is CASSRGQGVGQPQHF. The CDR3, as DNA: TGTGCCAGTAGTAGGGGACAGGGGGTTGGTCAGCCCCAGCATTTT.

This clone appeared a few times. The rearrangement joins TRBV5-1 to TRBJ1-1; 7 bases line up with TRBD1. Germline assignment: CDR1 SGHRS and CDR2 YFSETQ. V lost 4 bases and J lost 7; bases outside the gene matches: 13. There are 15 residues in the CDR3. CDR3 loop: CASSASGEGDSEAFF. The CDR3 bases are TGCGCCAGCAGCGCTTCAGGTGAGGGGGACAGTGAAGCTTTCTTT. Filled out from reference TRBV5-1 and TRBJ1-1, the complete variable domain reads KAGVTQTPRYLIKTRGQQVTLSCSPISGHRSVSWYQQTPGQGLQFLFEYFSETQRNKGNFPGRFSGRQFSNSRSEMNVSTLELGDSALYLCASSASGEGDSEAFFGQGTRLTVV.

The rearrangement uses TRBV19 and TRBJ1-2; D not certain. V was pared by 6 bases and J by 4 bases, with 9 bases between. The germline gives CDR1 LNHDA, CDR2 SQIVND (reference sequence). This CDR3 is built from 12 residues. The CDR3 spells CASRRSTYGYTF. The CDR3 nucleotides read TGTGCCAGTAGAAGAAGCACCTATGGCTACACCTTC. The variable domain in full, completed from reference TRBV19 and TRBJ1-2, reads DGGITQSPKYLFRKEGQNVTLSCEQNLNHDAMYWYRQDPGQGLRLIYYSQIVNDFQKGDIAEGYSVSREKKESFPLTVTSAQKNPTAFYLCASRRSTYGYTFGSGTRLTVV.

This clone was picked up a small number of times. The CDR3 here is CASSYPVGPDRETQYF. CDR3 DNA: TGTGCCAGCAGTTACCCGGTGGGGCCCGACCGAGAGACCCAGTACTTC. V gene TRBV6-6 combines with J gene TRBJ2-5, with TRBD1 as a possible D gene (5 bases). With 2 bases removed from V and 4 bases from J, the gap between germline ends came to 17 bases. The CDR3 runs 16 residues. CDR1 MNHNY and CDR2 SVGAGI come from the germline V gene (reference sequence).

For this clone: At one end, the junction sequence differs from germline, possibly due to a read error. The CDR3 sequence: CASSATDETPRVF. The CDR3 DNA sequence: TGTGCCAGCAGTGCCACGGATGAGACCCCCAGGGTTTTT. The V and J genes are TRBV6-4 and TRBJ1-1, with D perhaps matching TRBD1 (5 bases). In germline, CDR1 is MRHNA, CDR2 SNTAGT. The CDR3 totals 13 residues.